This T cell receptor beta chain was identified in a study of PD-L1 blockade in urothelial cancer. The CDR3 sequence is 15 residues long. The V gene's germline CDR1 is MGHRA and CDR2 YSYEKL. V shed 2 bases, J shed 4 bases, and the junction held 4 bases outside the gene matches. Using immunoSEQ multiplex PCR, the repertoire was profiled, and TCRdb retains in-frame clones only, with some absent. Of 35,000 to 55,000 clones listed, around 80% are singletons. Material: PBMCs, obtained around atezolizumab (anti-PD-L1) treatment. This receptor was obtained from a man in his 70s with urothelial cancer. The rearrangement joins TRBV4-1 to TRBJ2-3; TRBD1 aligns across 9 bases. This CDR3 reads CASSQMTGGADTQYF. CDR3 sequence (DNA): TGCGCCAGCAGCCAAATGACAGGGGGGGCAGATACGCAGTATTTT.